A single sample is the source of the 32 T cell receptor beta chains below, sequenced in a study of CD8 T cells in ankylosing spondylitis. MiXCR, run by TCRdb on the 5' RACE reads, gives a single entry per CDR3 protein. The profile shows about 92,000 distinct CDR3 sequences, roughly 8.8% of them singletons. Material for sequencing was blood, either unsorted or a sorted T cell fraction (not recorded which). The receptors stem from a male donor with ankylosing spondylitis or in good health (not recorded which).

This clonotype was counted ten times or more. The chain employs TRBV20-1 and TRBJ2-1; 8 nucleotides agree with TRBD1. Germline values: CDR1 DFQATT, CDR2 SNEGSKA (reference sequence). With V trimmed by 6 bases and J by 5 bases, 12 bases remained unmatched. The CDR3 length is 15 residues. The CDR3 DNA reads TGCAGTGCCGAAGACAGGGGTCAGATAGACAATGAGCAGTTCTTC. Encoded protein: CSAEDRGQIDNEQFF.

This clonotype was seen at least ten times. The chain has TRBV5-1 and TRBJ1-4; the D is unclear. The V end was cut by 0 bases, the J end by 7 bases, with 10 bases between. CDR3 length: 14 residues. Germline lookup yields CDR1 SGHRS and CDR2 YFSETQ. In DNA, the CDR3 is TGCGCCAGCAGCTTGGTACCAGAGGGTGAAAAACTGTTTTTT. It codes for CASSLVPEGEKLFF.

This clonotype was recorded at least ten times. The chain uses TRBV15 and TRBJ1-5; no clear D. CDR1 LNHNV and CDR2 YYDKDF come from the germline V gene (reference sequence). There are 12 residues in the CDR3. CDR3 nucleotides: TGTGCAACCGGGGAGAGCAATCAGCCCCAGCATTTT. Amino acid sequence: CATGESNQPQHF.

This clonotype showed up many times. V and J are TRBV20-1 and TRBJ2-1; the D gene is possibly TRBD2 (6 bases). The CDR3 has 17 amino acids. Germline-derived CDR1 and CDR2 are DFQATT and SNEGSKA (reference sequence). V was cut by 0 bases and J by 0 bases, with 15 bases left in between. The chain's CDR3 is CSARDRNTGSSYNEQFF. CDR3 DNA sequence: TGCAGTGCTAGAGACCGCAATACCGGGAGCTCCTACAATGAGCAGTTCTTC.

This clonotype was seen repeatedly, ten times or more. The V gene is TRBV20-1, the J gene TRBJ2-5, with 10 positions matching TRBD2. The V segment lost 0 bases and the J segment 5 bases; nucleotides outside the gene matches: 6. CDR1 is DFQATT and CDR2 is SNEGSKA in the germline V gene (reference sequence). The CDR3 runs 15 residues. As DNA, the CDR3 is TGCAGTGCTAGAGAACTAGCGGGGAGTGGGGAGACCCAGTACTTC. Translating it yields CSARELAGSGETQYF.

In this sample, this clonotype turned up a few times. The chain joins TRBV2 to TRBJ2-5, with no clear D. Germline loops: CDR1 SNHLY, CDR2 FYNNEI. V was pared by 5 bases and J by 6 bases, with 7 bases between. This CDR3 has 11 residues. CDR3 sequence: CASSKTKTQYF. The CDR3 bases are TGTGCCAGCAGTAAAACCAAGACCCAGTACTTC.

The sample holds many counts of this clonotype. The V and J genes are TRBV11-2 and TRBJ2-7; 8 bases line up with TRBD1. After removal of 0 bases from V and 0 bases from J, the junction contained 7 bases not matched to a gene. The length of the CDR3 is 17 residues. Germline CDR1 SGHAT, CDR2 FQNNGV. In DNA, the CDR3 is TGTGCCAGCAGCTTAGATCCTTGGACAGGGAGCTCCTACGAGCAGTACTTC. Its translation is CASSLDPWTGSSYEQYF.

This clonotype was detected ten times or more. The chain links TRBV6-2 or TRBV6-3 to TRBJ1-1, with a tentative D call TRBD1 (5 bases). Between the trimmed V and J ends, which lost 0 bases and 1 base, there was a span of 21 bases. There are 19 residues in the CDR3. Germline CDR1 reads MNHEY; CDR2 reads SVGEGT. The CDR3 DNA reads TGTGCCAGCAGTTACTCAGGTGAAAGGGGCTTCAGTAGGAACACTGAAGCTTTCTTT. It yields the protein CASSYSGERGFSRNTEAFF.

This clonotype has ten or more counts. V usage is TRBV20-1 and J usage is TRBJ2-1; TRBD2 agrees at 13 bases. From germline, CDR1 is DFQATT and CDR2 SNEGSKA (reference sequence). The CDR3 covers 16 residues. Losses at the gene ends were 3 bases for V and 9 bases for J; bases not matched to a gene: 11. CDR3 region: CSARGLAGPSGGEQFF. CDR3 sequence (DNA): TGCAGTGCTAGGGGACTAGCGGGGCCTTCGGGTGGTGAGCAGTTCTTC.

The table lists this clonotype with many counts. This rearrangement joins TRBV28 to TRBJ2-2, with 8 bases identical to TRBD2. In germline, CDR1 is MDHEN, CDR2 SYDVKM. J was trimmed by 1 base and V by 4 bases; bases with no gene match: 8. This CDR3 region has 17 residues. In nucleotides, the CDR3 is TGTGCCAGCAGTTCACAAGCGGGGGAATTGAACACCGGGGAGCTGTTTTTT. Its protein is CASSSQAGELNTGELFF.

This clonotype was counted between two and nine times. CDR3 residues: CASSPGTGGFRVETQYF. The DNA of the CDR3 is TGTGCCAGCAGTCCTGGGACAGGGGGCTTCCGGGTGGAGACCCAGTACTTC. The chain links TRBV12-3 or TRBV12-4 to TRBJ2-5; 12 bases are a match to TRBD1. V gave up 5 bases and J gave up 5 bases; unmatched junction bases: 12. CDR3 size: 17 residues.

This clonotype was picked up many times. The gene calls are TRBV20-1 and TRBJ1-2, with a tentative D call TRBD1 (5 bases). Germline lookup yields CDR1 DFQATT and CDR2 SNEGSKA (reference sequence). The CDR3 length is 13 residues. The V end lost 3 bases, the J end lost 8 bases, and 16 bases lay between the germline ends. This chain's CDR3 is CSASPRGSLGYTF. The CDR3 coding sequence is TGCAGTGCTAGTCCAAGGGGCTCATTAGGCTACACCTTC.

At least ten counts were recorded for this clonotype. V and J are TRBV27 and TRBJ1-6; D uncertain. Per the germline V gene, CDR1 is MNHEY and CDR2 is SMNVEV (reference sequence). Trimming cost V 3 bases and J 6 bases, with 9 bases left between them. The length of the CDR3 is 14 residues. CDR3 DNA: TGTGCCAGCAGTTTGGGGAGCTCTAATTCACCCCTCCACTTT. The encoded protein is CASSLGSSNSPLHF.

This clonotype was seen ten or more times. This chain connects TRBV12-3 or TRBV12-4 to TRBJ2-7; D tentatively reads TRBD1 or TRBD2 (5 bases each). The CDR3 sequence is 14 residues long. Trimming stripped 7 bases from V and 6 bases from J, with 19 bases between. The CDR3 sequence: CASNSGTTFSEQYF. The CDR3 DNA reads TGTGCCAGCAACTCCGGGACCACGTTCTCCGAGCAGTACTTC.

This clonotype was seen ten or more times. Here the CDR3 reads CASSTSGDSSYNEQFF. In nucleotides, the CDR3 is TGCGCCAGCAGCACTTCAGGGGACAGCTCCTACAATGAGCAGTTCTTC. V is TRBV5-1 and J is TRBJ2-1; 7 bases map to TRBD1. Germline loops: CDR1 SGHRS, CDR2 YFSETQ. The CDR3 runs to 16 residues. Trimming removed 4 bases from V and 0 bases from J; junction bases left unmatched: 7.

This clonotype showed up just a few times. The rearrangement joins TRBV20-1 to TRBJ1-5; 7 bases align to TRBD1. Germline CDR1 DFQATT, CDR2 SNEGSKA (reference sequence). This CDR3 region has 15 residues. V shed 3 bases, J shed 4 bases, and the junction held 9 bases outside the gene matches. In DNA, the CDR3 is TGCAGTGCTAGTGGCGGGCAGGGGGAAAATCAGCCCCAGCATTTT. Its protein is CSASGGQGENQPQHF.

At least ten counts were recorded for this clonotype. The DNA for the CDR3 is TGTGCCAGCAGCTATCCGGGACAGGGGGCCACCGGGGAGCTGTTTTTT. It is translated as CASSYPGQGATGELFF. The gene calls are TRBV28 and TRBJ2-2, with 12 bases lining up with TRBD1. The CDR3 has 16 amino acids. Germline CDR1 reads MDHEN; CDR2 reads SYDVKM. V shed 6 bases and J 4 bases; nucleotides not matched to a gene: 6.

This clonotype was recorded many times. The gene calls are TRBV5-1 and TRBJ1-1; 7 nucleotides align to TRBD1. Per germline, CDR1 SGHRS and CDR2 YFSETQ. The V gene end was trimmed by 0 bases and the J gene end by 6 bases; junction bases not matched to a gene: 5. This CDR3 is built from 14 residues. The CDR3 DNA reads as TGCGCCAGCAGCTTGGCAGGGGGTGAGCCTGAAGCTTTCTTT. It yields the protein CASSLAGGEPEAFF.

In regard to this clonotype: It may be a read error: a sequence one base away is much more abundant. The chain has TRBV11-3 and TRBJ1-1; unclear D gene. This CDR3 is built from 13 residues. CDR1 and CDR2 from the germline V gene are SGHNT and YENEEA. The CDR3 protein is CASSLDLNTEAFF. The CDR3 DNA sequence: TGTGCCAGCAGCCTAGACCTGAACACTGAAGCTTTCTTT.

This clonotype has ten or more counts. This rearrangement joins TRBV6-2 or TRBV6-3 to TRBJ2-1; 10 bases match TRBD2. Germline V gene lookup returns CDR1 MNHEY and CDR2 SVGEGT. The CDR3 has 17 amino acids. The ends lost 6 bases at V and 8 bases at J; junction bases unmatched: 16. The CDR3 protein is CASSPNPGTSVGYEQFF. CDR3 bases: TGTGCCAGCAGCCCCAATCCCGGGACTAGCGTCGGCTATGAGCAGTTCTTC.

The sample holds many counts of this clonotype. The V and J genes are TRBV9 and TRBJ2-1; 8 bases are a match to TRBD2. V lost 4 bases, J lost 4 bases, and 10 bases stayed unmatched. The CDR3 totals 16 residues. Germline V lookup: CDR1 SGDLS, CDR2 YYNGEE. The CDR3 DNA reads TGTGCCAGCAGCCCCGGCGGGAGCGGGGGTTACAATGAGCAGTTCTTC. Translating gives CASSPGGSGGYNEQFF.

This clonotype was seen repeatedly, ten times or more. The CDR3 bases are TGTGCCAGCAGTTACTCGAGCGGGACGCAGTATTTT. Translating gives CASSYSSGTQYF. The chain links TRBV6-2 or TRBV6-3 to TRBJ2-3; maybe TRBD2 (6 bases). This CDR3 has 12 residues. CDR1 and CDR2 (germline): MNHEY, SVGEGT. V shed 0 bases and J shed 9 bases, with 7 bases lying between them.

In this sample, this clonotype turned up many times. V usage is TRBV5-1 and J usage is TRBJ1-5; tentatively, D is TRBD1 (6 bases). Trimming cost V 3 bases and J 3 bases, with 19 bases left between them. The CDR3 covers 17 residues. Per the germline V gene, CDR1 is SGHRS and CDR2 is YFSETQ. The CDR3 DNA sequence: TGCGCCAGCAGCTCGCCACCTAAGGGGGGGGACAATCAGCCCCAGCATTTT. Translation gives CASSSPPKGGDNQPQHF.

In its sample, this clonotype was seen many times. The rearrangement links TRBV28 to TRBJ2-4; TRBD2 agrees at 8 bases. The V and J ends lost 3 bases and 3 bases, in that order; junction bases with no gene match: 10. CDR3 length: 17 residues. CDR1 is MDHEN, CDR2 SYDVKM, per germline. The CDR3 spells CASSFPGGPSSKNIQYF. Written as DNA, the CDR3 is TGTGCCAGCAGTTTCCCGGGGGGGCCTTCAAGCAAAAACATTCAGTACTTC.

There are a few counts of this clonotype. The chain uses TRBV4-2 and TRBJ2-1, with 11 bases matching TRBD2. V dropped 3 bases and J dropped 9; count of bases not matched to a gene: 7. The length of the CDR3 is 15 residues. In germline, CDR1 is LGHNA, CDR2 YNFKEQ. The CDR3 region has the DNA TGTGCCAGCAGCCACCTTAGCGGGGGGGCAGGTGAGCAGTTCTTC. This gives the protein CASSHLSGGAGEQFF.

This clonotype was found many times. DNA for the CDR3: TGCGCCAGCAGCCTAGAAGGGACAGGGAAATCCTACGAGCAGTACTTC. Protein: CASSLEGTGKSYEQYF. The rearrangement joins TRBV5-1 to TRBJ2-7, with TRBD1 identical over 9 bases. V lost 4 bases and J lost 1; bases outside the gene matches: 9. The germline V gene encodes CDR1 SGHRS and CDR2 YFSETQ. This CDR3 spans 16 amino acids. The variable domain in full, completed from reference TRBV5-1 and TRBJ2-7, reads KAGVTQTPRYLIKTRGQQVTLSCSPISGHRSVSWYQQTPGQGLQFLFEYFSETQRNKGNFPGRFSGRQFSNSRSEMNVSTLELGDSALYLCASSLEGTGKSYEQYFGPGTRLTVT.

This clonotype occurred many times. The chain employs TRBV20-1 and TRBJ1-2; D not resolved. The germline V gene encodes CDR1 DFQATT and CDR2 SNEGSKA (reference sequence). Trimming cost V 0 bases and J 2 bases, with 10 bases left between them. The CDR3 covers 14 residues. CDR3 protein: CSARDGLRNYGYTF. The CDR3 DNA reads TGCAGTGCTAGAGATGGACTGAGGAACTATGGCTACACCTTC.

The chain is built from TRBV9 and TRBJ2-1, with 12 positions matching TRBD2. The ends lost 0 bases at V and 10 bases at J; junction bases unmatched: 8. CDR3 length: 16 amino acids. CDR1 is SGDLS, CDR2 YYNGEE, per germline. CDR3 sequence (DNA): TGTGCCAGCAGCGTAGCTGTTCTAGCGGGGGGGAGGGAGCAGTTCTTC. Its translation is CASSVAVLAGGREQFF.

This clonotype came up a few times. V is TRBV12-3 or TRBV12-4 and J is TRBJ2-7, with D uncertain. The CDR3 spans 14 residues. V lost 6 bases and J 2 bases, leaving 14 bases between the germline ends. The chain's CDR3 is CASSDFGATYEQYF. In DNA, the CDR3 is TGTGCCAGCAGCGACTTTGGAGCGACCTACGAGCAGTACTTC.

This clonotype was seen repeatedly, ten times or more. The chain carries TRBV7-8 and TRBJ1-1; TRBD1 matches at 7 bases. Germline CDR1 is SGHVS and CDR2 is FQNEAQ. CDR3 length: 15 amino acids. Germline trimming cut 1 base from V and 6 bases from J; bases unmatched to any gene: 8. CDR3 in DNA: TGTGCCAGCAGCTTAGGGTGGGAACAGGGGTCTGAAGCTTTCTTT. Translation gives CASSLGWEQGSEAFF.

This clonotype was picked up many times. The chain carries TRBV29-1 and TRBJ2-3; a possible D gene is TRBD2 (6 bases). The germline CDR1 and CDR2 sequences are SQVTM and ANQGSEA. The CDR3 runs to 14 residues. V shed 3 bases and J shed 3 bases, with 13 bases lying between them. The CDR3 spells CSVDREVGTDTQYF. The CDR3 region has the DNA TGCAGCGTTGACAGGGAGGTCGGGACAGATACGCAGTATTTT.

The table lists this clonotype with many counts. The V call is TRBV11-1, the J call TRBJ2-7; 7 positions agree with TRBD1. The J segment lost 6 bases and the V segment lost 11 bases, leaving 10 bases of the junction unmatched. This CDR3 is 12 amino acids long. Germline lookup yields CDR1 SGHAT and CDR2 FQDESV (reference sequence). CDR3 amino acids: CAVQTGSLEQYF. Here the CDR3 DNA reads TGTGCCGTTCAGACAGGGAGCCTCGAGCAGTACTTC.